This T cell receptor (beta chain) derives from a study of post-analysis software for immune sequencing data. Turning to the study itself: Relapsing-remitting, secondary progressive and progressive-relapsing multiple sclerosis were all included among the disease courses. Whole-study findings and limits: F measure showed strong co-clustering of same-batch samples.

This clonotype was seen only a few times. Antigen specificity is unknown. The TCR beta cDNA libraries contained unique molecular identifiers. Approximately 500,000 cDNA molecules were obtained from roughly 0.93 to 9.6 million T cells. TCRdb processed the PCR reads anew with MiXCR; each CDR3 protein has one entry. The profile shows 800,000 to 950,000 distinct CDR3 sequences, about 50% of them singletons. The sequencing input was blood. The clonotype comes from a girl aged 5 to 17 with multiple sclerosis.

CDR3 DNA sequence: TGTGCCAGCAGTCCCAAACAGGCTTACCTCCTATATGGCTACACCTTC. Protein: CASSPKQAYLLYGYTF. The V call is TRBV12-3 or TRBV12-4, the J call TRBJ1-2, with D maybe TRBD1 (5 bases). Trimming removed 5 bases from V and 5 bases from J, with 21 bases in between. This CDR3 is 16 amino acids long.